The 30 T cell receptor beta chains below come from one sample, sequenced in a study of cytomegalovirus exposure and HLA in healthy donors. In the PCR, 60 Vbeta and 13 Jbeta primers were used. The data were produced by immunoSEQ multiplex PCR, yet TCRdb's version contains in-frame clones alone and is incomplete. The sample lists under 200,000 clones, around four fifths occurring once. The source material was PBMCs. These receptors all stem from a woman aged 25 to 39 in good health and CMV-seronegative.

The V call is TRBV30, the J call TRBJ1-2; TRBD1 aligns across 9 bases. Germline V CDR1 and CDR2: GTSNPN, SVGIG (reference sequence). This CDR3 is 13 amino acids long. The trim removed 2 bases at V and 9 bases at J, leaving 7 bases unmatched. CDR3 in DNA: TGTGCCTGGAGTCCGGGACAGGGCTCGAGCTACACCTTC. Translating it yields CAWSPGQGSSYTF.

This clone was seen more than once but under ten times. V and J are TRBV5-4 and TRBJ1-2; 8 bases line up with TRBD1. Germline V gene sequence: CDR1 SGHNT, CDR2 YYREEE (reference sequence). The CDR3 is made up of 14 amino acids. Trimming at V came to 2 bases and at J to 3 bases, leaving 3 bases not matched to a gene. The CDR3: CASSFQDRDYGYTF. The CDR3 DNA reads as TGTGCCAGCAGCTTCCAGGACAGGGACTATGGCTACACCTTC. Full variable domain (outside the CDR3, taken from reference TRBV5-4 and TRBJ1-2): ETGVTQSPTHLIKTRGQQVTLRCSSQSGHNTVSWYQQALGQGPQFIFQYYREEENGRGNFPPRFSGLQFPNYSSELNVNALELDDSALYLCASSFQDRDYGYTFGSGTRLTVV.

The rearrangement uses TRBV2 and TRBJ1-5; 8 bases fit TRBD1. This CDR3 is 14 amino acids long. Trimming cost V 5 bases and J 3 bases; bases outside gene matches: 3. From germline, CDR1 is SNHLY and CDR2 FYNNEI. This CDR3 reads CASSKGQVNQPQHF. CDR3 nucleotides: TGTGCCAGCAGTAAGGGACAGGTCAATCAGCCCCAGCATTTT.

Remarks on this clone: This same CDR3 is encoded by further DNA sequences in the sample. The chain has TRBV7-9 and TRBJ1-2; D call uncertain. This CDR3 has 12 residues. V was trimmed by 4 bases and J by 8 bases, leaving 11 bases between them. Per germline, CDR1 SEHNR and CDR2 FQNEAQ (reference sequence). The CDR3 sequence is CASSYATYGYTF. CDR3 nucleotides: TGTGCCAGCAGCTATGCTACTTACGGCTACACCTTC.

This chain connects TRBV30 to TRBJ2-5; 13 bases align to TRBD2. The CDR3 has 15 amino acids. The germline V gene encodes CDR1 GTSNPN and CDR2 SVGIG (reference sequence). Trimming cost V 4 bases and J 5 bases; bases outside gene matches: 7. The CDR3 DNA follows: TGTGCCTGGAATCTAGGACTAGCGGGGGTGGAGACCCAGTACTTC. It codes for CAWNLGLAGVETQYF.

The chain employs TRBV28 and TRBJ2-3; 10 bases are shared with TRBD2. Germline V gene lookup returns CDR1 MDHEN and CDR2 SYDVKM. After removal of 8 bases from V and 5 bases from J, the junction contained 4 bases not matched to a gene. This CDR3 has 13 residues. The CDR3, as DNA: TGTGCCAGCCTAGCGGGGGTCTTAGATACGCAGTATTTT. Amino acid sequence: CASLAGVLDTQYF.

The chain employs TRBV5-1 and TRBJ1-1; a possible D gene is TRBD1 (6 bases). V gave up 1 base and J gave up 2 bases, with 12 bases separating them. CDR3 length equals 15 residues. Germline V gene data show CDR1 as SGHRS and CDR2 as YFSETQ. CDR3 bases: TGCGCCAGCAGCTTGTCAATACAGGGAAACACTGAAGCTTTCTTT. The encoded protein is CASSLSIQGNTEAFF.

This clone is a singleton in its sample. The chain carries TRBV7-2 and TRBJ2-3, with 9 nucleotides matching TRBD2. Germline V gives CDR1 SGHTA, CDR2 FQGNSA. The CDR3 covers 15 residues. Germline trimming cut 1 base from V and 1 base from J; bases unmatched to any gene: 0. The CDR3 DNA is TGTGCCAGCAGCTTAGGCGGGGGGGGCACAGATACGCAGTATTTT. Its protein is CASSLGGGGTDTQYF.

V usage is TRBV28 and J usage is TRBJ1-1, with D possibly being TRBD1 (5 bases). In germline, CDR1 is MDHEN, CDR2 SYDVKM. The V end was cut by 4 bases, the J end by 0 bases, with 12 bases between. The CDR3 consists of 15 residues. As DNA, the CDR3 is TGTGCCAGCAGTTCCGGGGGGGACCTGAACACTGAAGCTTTCTTT. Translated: CASSSGGDLNTEAFF.

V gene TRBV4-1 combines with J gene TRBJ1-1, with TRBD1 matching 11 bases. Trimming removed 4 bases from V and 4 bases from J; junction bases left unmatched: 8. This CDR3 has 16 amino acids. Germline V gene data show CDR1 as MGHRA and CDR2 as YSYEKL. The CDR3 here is CASSRGQGAIGTEAFF. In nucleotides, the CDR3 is TGCGCCAGCAGCCGCGGACAGGGGGCGATCGGCACTGAAGCTTTCTTT.

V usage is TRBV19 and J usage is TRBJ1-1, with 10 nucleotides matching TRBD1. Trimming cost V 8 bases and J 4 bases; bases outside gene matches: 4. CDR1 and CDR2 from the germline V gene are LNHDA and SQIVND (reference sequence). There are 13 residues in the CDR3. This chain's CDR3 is CASGGQGSTEAFF. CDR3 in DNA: TGTGCCAGTGGGGGACAGGGGTCCACTGAAGCTTTCTTT.

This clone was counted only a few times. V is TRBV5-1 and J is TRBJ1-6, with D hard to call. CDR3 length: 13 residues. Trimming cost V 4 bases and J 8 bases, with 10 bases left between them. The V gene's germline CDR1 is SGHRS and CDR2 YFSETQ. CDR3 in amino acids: CASSADTHSPLHF. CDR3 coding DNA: TGCGCCAGCAGCGCCGACACCCATTCACCCCTCCACTTT.

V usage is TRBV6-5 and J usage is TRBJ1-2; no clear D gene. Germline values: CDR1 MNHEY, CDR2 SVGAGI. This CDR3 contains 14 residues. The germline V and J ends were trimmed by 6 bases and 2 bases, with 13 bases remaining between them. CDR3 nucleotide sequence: TGTGCCAGCAGACCTCAGGCTCGCAACTATGGCTACACCTTC. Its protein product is CASRPQARNYGYTF.

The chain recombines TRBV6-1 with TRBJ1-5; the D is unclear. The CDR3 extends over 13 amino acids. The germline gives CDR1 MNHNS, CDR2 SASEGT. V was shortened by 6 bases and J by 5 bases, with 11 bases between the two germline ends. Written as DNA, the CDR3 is TGTGCCAGCAGCCCGGAGGTGTATCAGCCCCAGCATTTT. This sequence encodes CASSPEVYQPQHF.

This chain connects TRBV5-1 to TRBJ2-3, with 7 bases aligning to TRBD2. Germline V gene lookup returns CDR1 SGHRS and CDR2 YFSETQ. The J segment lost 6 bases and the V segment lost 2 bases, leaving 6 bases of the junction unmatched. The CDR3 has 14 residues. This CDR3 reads CASSFMGGSDTQYF. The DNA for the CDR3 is TGCGCCAGCAGCTTTATGGGAGGGTCGGATACGCAGTATTTT.

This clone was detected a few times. CDR3 sequence reads: CASGRDSSYEQYF. CDR3 coding DNA: TGTGCTAGTGGCAGGGACAGCTCCTACGAGCAGTACTTC. This chain joins TRBV12-5 and TRBJ2-7; 7 bases align to TRBD1. Germline V gives CDR1 LGHNT, CDR2 FRNRAP. The CDR3 has 13 amino acids. Trimming removed 6 bases from V and 0 bases from J; junction bases left unmatched: 2.

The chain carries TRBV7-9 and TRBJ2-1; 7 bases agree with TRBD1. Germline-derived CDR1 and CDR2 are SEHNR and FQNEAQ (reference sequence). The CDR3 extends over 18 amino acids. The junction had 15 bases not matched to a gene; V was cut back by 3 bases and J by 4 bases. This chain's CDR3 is CASSFEGQQGKLYNEQFF. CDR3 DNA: TGTGCCAGCAGCTTTGAGGGGCAACAGGGGAAGCTTTACAATGAGCAGTTCTTC.

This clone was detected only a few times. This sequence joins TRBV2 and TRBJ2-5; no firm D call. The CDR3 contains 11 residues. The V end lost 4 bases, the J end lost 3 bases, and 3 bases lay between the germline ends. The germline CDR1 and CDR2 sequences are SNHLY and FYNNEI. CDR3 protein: CASSVEETQYF. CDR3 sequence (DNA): TGTGCCAGCAGTGTAGAAGAGACCCAGTACTTC.

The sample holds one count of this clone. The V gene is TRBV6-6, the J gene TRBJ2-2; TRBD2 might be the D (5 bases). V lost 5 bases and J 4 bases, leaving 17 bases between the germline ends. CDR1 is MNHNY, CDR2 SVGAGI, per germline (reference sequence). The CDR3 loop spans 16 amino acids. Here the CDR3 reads CASSPRGVTITGELFF. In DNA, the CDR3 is TGTGCCAGCAGTCCCCGGGGAGTTACAATCACCGGGGAGCTGTTTTTT.

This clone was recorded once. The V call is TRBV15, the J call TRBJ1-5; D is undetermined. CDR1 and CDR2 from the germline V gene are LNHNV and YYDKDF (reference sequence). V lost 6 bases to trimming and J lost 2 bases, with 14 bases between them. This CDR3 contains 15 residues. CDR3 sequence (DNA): TGTGCCACCAGGGCGGGTGGGTCCGGCAATCAGCCCCAGCATTTT. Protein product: CATRAGGSGNQPQHF.

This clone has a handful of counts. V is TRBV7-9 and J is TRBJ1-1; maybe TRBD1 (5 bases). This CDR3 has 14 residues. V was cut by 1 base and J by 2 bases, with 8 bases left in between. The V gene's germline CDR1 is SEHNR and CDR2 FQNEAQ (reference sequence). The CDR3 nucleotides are TGTGCCAGCAGCTTAGGGACATACAACACTGAAGCTTTCTTT. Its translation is CASSLGTYNTEAFF.

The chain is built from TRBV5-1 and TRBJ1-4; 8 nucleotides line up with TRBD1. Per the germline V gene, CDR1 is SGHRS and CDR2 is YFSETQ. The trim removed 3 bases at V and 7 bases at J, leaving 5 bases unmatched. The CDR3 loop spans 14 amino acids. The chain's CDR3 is CASSYGQGSEKLFF. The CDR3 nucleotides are TGCGCCAGCAGCTATGGACAGGGTAGTGAAAAACTGTTTTTT.

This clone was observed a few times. CDR3 residues: CASSFDSGGGSYTF. CDR3 DNA: TGTGCCAGCAGCTTCGATTCAGGGGGCGGAAGCTACACCTTC. The rearrangement uses TRBV7-9 and TRBJ1-2; TRBD1 matches at 8 bases. Germline V CDR1 and CDR2: SEHNR, FQNEAQ (reference sequence). The CDR3 covers 14 residues. The J segment lost 9 bases and the V segment lost 3 bases, leaving 9 bases of the junction unmatched.

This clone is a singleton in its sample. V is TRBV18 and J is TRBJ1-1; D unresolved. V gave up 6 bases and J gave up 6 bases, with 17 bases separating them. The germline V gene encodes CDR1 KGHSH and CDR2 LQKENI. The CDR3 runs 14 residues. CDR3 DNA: TGTGCCAGCTCCCAGATAGACCCCGGGGCTGAAGCTTTCTTT. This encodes CASSQIDPGAEAFF. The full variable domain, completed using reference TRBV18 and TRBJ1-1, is NAGVMQNPRHLVRRRGQEARLRCSPMKGHSHVYWYRQLPEEGLKFMVYLQKENIIDESGMPKERFSAEFPKEGPSILRIQQVVRGDSAAYFCASSQIDPGAEAFFGQGTRLTVV.

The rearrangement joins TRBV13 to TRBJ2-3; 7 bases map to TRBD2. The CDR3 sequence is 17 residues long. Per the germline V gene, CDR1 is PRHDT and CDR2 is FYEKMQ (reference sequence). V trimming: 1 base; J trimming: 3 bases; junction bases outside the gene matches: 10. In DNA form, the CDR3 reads TGTGCCAGCAGCTTAGTTCAGCGGGGCCTGGGGACAGATACGCAGTATTTT. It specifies CASSLVQRGLGTDTQYF.

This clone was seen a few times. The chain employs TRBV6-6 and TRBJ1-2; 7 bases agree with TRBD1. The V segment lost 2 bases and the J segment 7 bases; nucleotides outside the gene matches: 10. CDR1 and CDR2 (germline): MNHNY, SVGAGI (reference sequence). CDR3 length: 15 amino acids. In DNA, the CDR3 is TGTGCCAGCAGTTACGCCGGGACAGAAATCGGTGGCTACACCTTC. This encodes CASSYAGTEIGGYTF.

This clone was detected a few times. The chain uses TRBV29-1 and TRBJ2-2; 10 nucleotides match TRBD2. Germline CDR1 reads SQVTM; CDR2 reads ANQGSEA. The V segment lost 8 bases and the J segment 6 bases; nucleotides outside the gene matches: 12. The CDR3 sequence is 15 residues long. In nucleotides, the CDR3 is TGCAGCCCCCGGGGGACTAGCGAGGTCCCCGGGGAGCTGTTTTTT. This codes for CSPRGTSEVPGELFF.

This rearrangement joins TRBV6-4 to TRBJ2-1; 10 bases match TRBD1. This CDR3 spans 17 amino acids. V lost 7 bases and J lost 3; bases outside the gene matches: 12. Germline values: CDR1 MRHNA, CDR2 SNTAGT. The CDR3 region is CASTRWGQGSFYNEQFF. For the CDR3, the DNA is TGTGCCAGCACCCGCTGGGGACAGGGGAGCTTCTACAATGAGCAGTTCTTC.

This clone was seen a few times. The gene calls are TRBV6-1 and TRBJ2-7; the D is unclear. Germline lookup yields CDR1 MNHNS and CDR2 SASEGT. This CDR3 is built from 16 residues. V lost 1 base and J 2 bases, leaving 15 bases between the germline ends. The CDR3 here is CASSEDGNRMTYEQYF. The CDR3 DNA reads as TGTGCCAGCAGTGAAGACGGTAATCGTATGACCTACGAGCAGTACTTC.

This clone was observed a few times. Written as DNA, the CDR3 is TGTGCCAGCAGCTTGGCTAGCGGGGGAAACACCGGGGAGCTGTTTTTT. It specifies CASSLASGGNTGELFF. This chain joins TRBV11-3 and TRBJ2-2, with 10 positions matching TRBD2. With V trimmed by 3 bases and J by 2 bases, 3 bases remained unmatched. In germline, CDR1 is SGHNT, CDR2 YENEEA. The CDR3 has 16 residues.